These T cell receptor beta chains were read from a single sample in a study of metastatic and nonmetastatic thyroid tumors. TCRdb reprocessed the PCR reads using MiXCR. The data show roughly 20,000 clones, 29% seen once. The sequencing input was tumor tissue. The receptors derive from a female donor with papillary thyroid cancer or a benign thyroid nodule (not recorded which). Some clones in this sample may be carry-over from other donors' samples. CDR3s include the opening cysteine and the closing phenylalanine or tryptophan. A D gene is named only where the DNA matches it firmly. Clone size is shown for a subset of rows, as once, few, many or a class of expanded clone.

J: TRBJ2-4; D: -; size: many; V: TRBV2; CDR3: CASKEGQNIQYF; DNA: TGTGCCAGCAAAGAGGGGCAGAACATTCAGTACTTC
J: TRBJ2-7; D: TRBD2; size: -; V: TRBV6-1; CDR3: CANSPQTGTSGAYEQYF; DNA: TGTGCCAACAGTCCACAAACCGGGACTAGCGGAGCCTACGAGCAGTACTTC
J: TRBJ2-3; D: TRBD1; size: -; V: TRBV28; CDR3: CASGGQGASLDTQYF; DNA: TGTGCCAGCGGGGGACAGGGGGCATCTCTGGATACGCAGTATTTT
J: TRBJ1-5; D: TRBD1; size: medium-sized; V: TRBV6-1; CDR3: CASTMGTDTNQPQHF; DNA: TGTGCCAGCACCATGGGGACAGATACTAATCAGCCCCAGCATTTT
J: TRBJ1-5; D: TRBD1; size: many; V: TRBV20-1; CDR3: CSARSPGGSNQPQHF; DNA: TGCAGTGCTAGATCCCCAGGGGGTAGCAATCAGCCCCAGCATTTT
J: TRBJ2-2; D: -; size: -; V: TRBV28; CDR3: CASSDRLAGELFF; DNA: TGTGCCAGCAGTGACCGACTAGCCGGGGAGCTGTTTTTT
J: TRBJ1-2; D: TRBD1; size: -; V: TRBV6-1; CDR3: CASSEYRGRRSLYCYTF; DNA: TGTGCCAGCAGTGAATACAGGGGGCGCCGATCCCTCTATTGCTACACCTTC
J: TRBJ1-1; D: -; size: few; V: TRBV13; CDR3: CASSLYQGSEAFF; DNA: TGTGCCAGCAGCTTGTATCAGGGTTCTGAAGCTTTCTTT
J: TRBJ2-2; D: -; size: many; V: TRBV9; CDR3: CASSARSGGSVTGELFF; DNA: TGTGCCAGCAGCGCGAGGTCTGGAGGGTCGGTCACCGGGGAGCTGTTTTTT
J: TRBJ1-4; D: -; size: medium-sized; V: TRBV2; CDR3: CASRGQRGEKLFF; DNA: TGTGCCAGCAGAGGGCAACGTGGTGAAAAACTGTTTTTT
J: TRBJ2-7; D: TRBD2; size: few; V: TRBV28; CDR3: CASSLSLAGSYEQYF; DNA: TGTGCCAGCAGTTTATCACTAGCGGGGTCCTACGAGCAGTACTTC
J: TRBJ2-1; D: -; size: medium-sized; V: TRBV6-1; CDR3: CASGGFGGSEYNEQFF; DNA: TGTGCCAGCGGGGGTTTTGGGGGGTCCGAATACAATGAGCAGTTCTTC
J: TRBJ1-3; D: -; size: -; V: TRBV7-2; CDR3: CASSPDGGLGNTIYF; DNA: TGTGCCAGCAGCCCTGATGGGGGGCTCGGAAACACCATATATTTT
J: TRBJ2-7; D: -; size: medium-sized; V: TRBV4-3; CDR3: CASSQDEGVGYEQYF; DNA: TGCGCCAGCAGCCAAGATGAGGGTGTCGGCTACGAGCAGTACTTC
J: TRBJ1-2; D: TRBD1; size: few; V: TRBV28; CDR3: CASSSGQGDRGYTF; DNA: TGTGCCAGCAGTTCAGGACAGGGGGATCGAGGCTACACCTTC
J: TRBJ1-2; D: TRBD1; size: -; V: TRBV28; CDR3: CASSSGTGGNYGYTF; DNA: TGTGCCAGCAGTTCTGGGACAGGGGGCAACTATGGCTACACCTTC
J: TRBJ2-3; D: -; size: -; V: TRBV6-2/TRBV6-3; CDR3: CASNEGGGETDTQYF; DNA: TGTGCCAGCAACGAGGGGGGCGGTGAAACAGATACGCAGTATTTT
J: TRBJ1-2; D: -; size: -; V: TRBV7-2; CDR3: CASSPRQVGGYTF; DNA: TGTGCCAGCAGCCCTAGACAGGTGGGAGGCTACACCTTC
J: TRBJ2-7; D: -; size: -; V: TRBV18; CDR3: CASYNPSSYEQYF; DNA: TGTGCCAGTTACAATCCTAGCTCCTACGAGCAGTACTTC
J: TRBJ1-1; D: -; size: -; V: TRBV12-3/TRBV12-4; CDR3: CASSLAFGRTTEAFF; DNA: TGTGCCAGCAGTTTAGCGTTCGGCAGGACCACTGAAGCTTTCTTT
J: TRBJ2-5; D: -; size: -; V: TRBV6-9; CDR3: CASSYRTEETQYF; DNA: TGTGCCAGCAGTTACCGAACAGAAGAGACCCAGTACTTC
J: TRBJ1-4; D: TRBD1; size: -; V: TRBV18; CDR3: CASSPRDRAPNEKLFF; DNA: TGTGCCAGCTCACCACGGGACAGGGCACCTAATGAAAAACTGTTTTTT
J: TRBJ2-1; D: -; size: -; V: TRBV15; CDR3: CATSRQGPYNEQFF; DNA: TGTGCCACCAGCAGACAGGGACCCTACAATGAGCAGTTCTTC
J: TRBJ2-1; D: -; size: -; V: TRBV5-1; CDR3: CASTKGVNEQFF; DNA: TGCGCCAGCACCAAAGGGGTTAATGAGCAGTTCTTC
J: TRBJ2-5; D: TRBD2; size: once; V: TRBV5-1; CDR3: CASRPTSGQETQYF; DNA: TGCGCCAGCAGGCCAACTAGCGGTCAAGAGACCCAGTACTTC
J: TRBJ2-5; D: -; size: -; V: TRBV6-1; CDR3: CASRKRIQETQYF; DNA: TGTGCCAGTCGGAAGCGGATCCAAGAGACCCAGTACTTC
J: TRBJ2-7; D: TRBD2; size: -; V: TRBV12-5; CDR3: CASGLAGSYEQYF; DNA: TGTGCTAGCGGACTAGCGGGGTCCTACGAGCAGTACTTC
J: TRBJ1-2; D: -; size: few; V: TRBV30; CDR3: CAWSAEEGGGYTF; DNA: TGTGCCTGGAGCGCGGAGGAGGGAGGCGGCTACACCTTC
J: TRBJ2-5; D: TRBD1; size: -; V: TRBV9; CDR3: CASSVGGQGVAETQYF; DNA: TGTGCCAGCAGCGTAGGTGGACAGGGGGTGGCAGAGACCCAGTACTTC
J: TRBJ2-7; D: -; size: -; V: TRBV6-2/TRBV6-3; CDR3: CASRMDYEQYF; DNA: TGTGCCAGCAGGATGGACTACGAGCAGTACTTC
J: TRBJ2-2; D: -; size: many; V: TRBV11-3; CDR3: CASSLGGSTGELFF; DNA: TGTGCCAGCAGCTTAGGAGGGAGTACCGGGGAGCTGTTTTTT
J: TRBJ2-1; D: -; size: -; V: TRBV6-4; CDR3: CASSDSPAVGEQFF; DNA: TGTGCCAGCAGTGACTCTCCGGCAGTGGGGGAGCAGTTCTTC
J: TRBJ2-3; D: -; size: -; V: TRBV9; CDR3: CASSVATVVDTQYF; DNA: TGTGCCAGCAGCGTAGCGACGGTGGTTGATACGCAGTATTTT
J: TRBJ2-7; D: TRBD2; size: -; V: TRBV7-2; CDR3: CASRGGSEQYF; DNA: TGTGCCAGCAGGGGCGGGAGTGAGCAGTACTTC
J: TRBJ2-7; D: -; size: few; V: TRBV12-3/TRBV12-4; CDR3: CASARGNSYEQYF; DNA: TGTGCCAGCGCTCGAGGGAACTCCTACGAGCAGTACTTC
J: TRBJ1-4; D: -; size: -; V: TRBV11-2; CDR3: CVSSLDRGNEKLFF; DNA: TGTGTCAGCAGCCTAGATAGGGGAAATGAAAAACTGTTTTTT
J: TRBJ2-2; D: -; size: few; V: TRBV5-8; CDR3: CASSLGAAGELFF; DNA: TGTGCCAGCAGCTTGGGAGCCGCCGGGGAGCTGTTTTTT
J: TRBJ2-1; D: TRBD2; size: -; V: TRBV25-1; CDR3: CASSSKAGVRYNEQFF; DNA: TGTGCCAGTAGTTCAAAAGCGGGAGTTAGGTACAATGAGCAGTTCTTC
J: TRBJ1-2; D: TRBD1; size: -; V: TRBV6-5; CDR3: CASSYVQGTGYTF; DNA: TGTGCCAGCAGTTACGTACAGGGGACCGGCTACACCTTC
J: TRBJ2-3; D: -; size: once; V: TRBV11-2; CDR3: CASSLGGTSTDTQYF; DNA: TGTGCCAGCAGCTTAGGGGGGACTAGCACAGATACGCAGTATTTT
J: TRBJ1-1; D: -; size: -; V: TRBV28; CDR3: CASSSVWGGRNTEAFF; DNA: TGTGCCAGCAGTTCCGTGTGGGGGGGGAGGAACACTGAAGCTTTCTTT
J: TRBJ2-2; D: -; size: few; V: TRBV28; CDR3: CASSPPPTGELFF; DNA: TGTGCCAGCAGTCCTCCCCCCACCGGGGAGCTGTTTTTT
J: TRBJ2-5; D: TRBD2; size: -; V: TRBV12-5; CDR3: CASGTSSSGGQETQYF; DNA: TGTGCTAGTGGCACCTCGAGTAGCGGGGGGCAAGAGACCCAGTACTTC
J: TRBJ2-7; D: -; size: medium-sized; V: TRBV6-2/TRBV6-3; CDR3: CASSPPVWTYEQYF; DNA: TGTGCCAGCAGTCCGCCCGTCTGGACCTACGAGCAGTACTTC
J: TRBJ2-1; D: -; size: few; V: TRBV24-1; CDR3: CATSDTGSSYNEQFF; DNA: TGTGCCACCAGTGACACAGGGTCGTCCTACAATGAGCAGTTCTTC
J: TRBJ2-5; D: TRBD1; size: medium-sized; V: TRBV10-3; CDR3: CAISGGVDRGRETQYF; DNA: TGTGCCATCAGTGGCGGGGTCGACAGGGGCCGAGAGACCCAGTACTTC
J: TRBJ2-1; D: -; size: few; V: TRBV28; CDR3: CASSLAGTGNNEQFF; DNA: TGTGCCAGCAGTTTAGCCGGGACTGGTAACAATGAGCAGTTCTTC
J: TRBJ2-5; D: TRBD2; size: few; V: TRBV6-4; CDR3: CASSESSGTGETQYF; DNA: TGTGCCAGCAGTGAGTCTAGCGGGACGGGAGAGACCCAGTACTTC
J: TRBJ2-1; D: TRBD2; size: -; V: TRBV20-1; CDR3: CSAEDVGTTSYNEQFF; DNA: TGCAGTGCGGAAGACGTAGGGACTACCAGCTACAATGAGCAGTTCTTC
J: TRBJ2-5; D: TRBD2; size: many; V: TRBV7-9; CDR3: CASSFPVRLAGEETQYF; DNA: TGTGCCAGCAGCTTTCCGGTCCGCCTAGCGGGAGAAGAGACCCAGTACTTC
J: TRBJ2-7; D: -; size: -; V: TRBV27; CDR3: CASSFAVTASYEQYF; DNA: TGTGCCAGCAGTTTCGCAGTCACCGCCTCCTACGAGCAGTACTTC
J: TRBJ2-5; D: -; size: -; V: TRBV2; CDR3: CASSPGNQETQYF; DNA: TGTGCCAGCAGCCCGGGGAACCAAGAGACCCAGTACTTC
J: TRBJ1-2; D: -; size: -; V: TRBV7-2; CDR3: CASSFNQGDYGYTF; DNA: TGTGCCAGCAGCTTCAACCAGGGAGACTATGGCTACACCTTC
J: TRBJ2-7; D: TRBD1; size: few; V: TRBV19; CDR3: CASSMDRGYSDEQYF; DNA: TGTGCCAGTAGTATGGACAGGGGGTATTCCGACGAGCAGTACTTC
J: TRBJ2-7; D: TRBD1; size: -; V: TRBV6-2/TRBV6-3; CDR3: CASSHGQGGNEQYF; DNA: TGTGCCAGCAGCCACGGACAGGGTGGAAACGAGCAGTACTTC
J: TRBJ1-3; D: -; size: few; V: TRBV5-1; CDR3: CASSLTGLRDGNTIYF; DNA: TGCGCCAGCAGCTTGACAGGGCTGAGAGATGGAAACACCATATATTTT
J: TRBJ2-6; D: -; size: -; V: TRBV6-1; CDR3: CASSGGFGANVLTF; DNA: TGTGCCAGCAGTGGAGGGTTTGGGGCCAACGTCCTGACTTTC